The clone carrying this T cell receptor (beta chain) was counted many times. What it binds is not known. Germline assignment: CDR1 MNHEY and CDR2 SVGEGT. The CDR3 sequence is 16 residues long. Trimming took 6 bases from V and 1 from J, leaving 16 bases between them. TCRdb processed the 5' RACE reads anew with MiXCR; each CDR3 protein has one entry. The sample holds approximately 100,000 distinct CDR3 sequences, roughly 8.3% seen once. This entry belongs to a study of CD8 T cells in ankylosing spondylitis. Study findings and constraints: Reactive arthritis synovial fluid and blood were previously reported to contain some motif variants. A motif in TCR beta, a set of about 8 highly homologous variants, appeared characteristic of ankylosing spondylitis blood.

This chain connects TRBV6-2 or TRBV6-3 to TRBJ1-5; possibly TRBD1 for D (5 bases). Sequencing used blood, either unsorted or a sorted T cell fraction (not recorded which). The receptor was isolated from a male donor with ankylosing spondylitis or in good health (not recorded which). For the CDR3, the DNA is TGTGCCAGCAGGCACGGGACTTCTATGAGCAATCAGCCCCAGCATTTT. It codes for CASRHGTSMSNQPQHF.